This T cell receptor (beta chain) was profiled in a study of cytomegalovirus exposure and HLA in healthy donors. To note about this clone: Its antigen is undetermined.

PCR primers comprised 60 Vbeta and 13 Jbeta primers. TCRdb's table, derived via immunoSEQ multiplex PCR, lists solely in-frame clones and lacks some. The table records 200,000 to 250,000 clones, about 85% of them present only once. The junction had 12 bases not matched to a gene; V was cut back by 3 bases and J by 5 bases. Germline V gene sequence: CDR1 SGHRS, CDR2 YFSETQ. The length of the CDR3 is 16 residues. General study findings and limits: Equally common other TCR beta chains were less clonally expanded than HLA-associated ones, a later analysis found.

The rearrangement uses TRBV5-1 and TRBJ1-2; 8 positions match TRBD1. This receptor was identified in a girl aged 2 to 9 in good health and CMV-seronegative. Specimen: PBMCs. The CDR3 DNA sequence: TGCGCCAGCAGCTCGAAAAGACAGGGGTCCCTTTATGGCTACACCTTC. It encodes CASSSKRQGSLYGYTF. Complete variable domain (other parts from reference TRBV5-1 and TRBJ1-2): KAGVTQTPRYLIKTRGQQVTLSCSPISGHRSVSWYQQTPGQGLQFLFEYFSETQRNKGNFPGRFSGRQFSNSRSEMNVSTLELGDSALYLCASSSKRQGSLYGYTFGSGTRLTVV.